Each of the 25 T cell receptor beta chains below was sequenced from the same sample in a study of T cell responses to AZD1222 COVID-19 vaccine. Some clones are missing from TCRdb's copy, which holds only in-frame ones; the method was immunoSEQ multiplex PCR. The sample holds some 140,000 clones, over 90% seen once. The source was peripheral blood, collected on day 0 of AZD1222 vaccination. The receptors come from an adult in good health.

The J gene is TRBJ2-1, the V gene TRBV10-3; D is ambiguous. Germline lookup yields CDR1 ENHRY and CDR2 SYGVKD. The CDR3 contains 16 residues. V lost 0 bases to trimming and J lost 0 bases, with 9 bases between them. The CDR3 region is CAISESKRRSYNEQFF. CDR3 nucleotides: TGTGCCATCAGTGAGTCGAAGCGCCGCTCCTACAATGAGCAGTTCTTC.

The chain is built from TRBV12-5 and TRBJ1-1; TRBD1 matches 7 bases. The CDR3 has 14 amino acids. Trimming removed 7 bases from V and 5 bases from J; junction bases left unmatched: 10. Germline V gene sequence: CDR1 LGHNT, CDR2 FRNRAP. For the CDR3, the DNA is TGTGCTAGTGTTCCCTCAGGGGGACGTACTGAAGCTTTCTTT. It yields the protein CASVPSGGRTEAFF.

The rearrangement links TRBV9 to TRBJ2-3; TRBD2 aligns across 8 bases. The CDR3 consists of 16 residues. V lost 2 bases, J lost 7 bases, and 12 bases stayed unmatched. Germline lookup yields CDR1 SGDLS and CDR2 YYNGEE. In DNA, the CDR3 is TGTGCCAGCAGCGTTACTAGCGGCCCCCTGAGGAATACGCAGTATTTT. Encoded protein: CASSVTSGPLRNTQYF.

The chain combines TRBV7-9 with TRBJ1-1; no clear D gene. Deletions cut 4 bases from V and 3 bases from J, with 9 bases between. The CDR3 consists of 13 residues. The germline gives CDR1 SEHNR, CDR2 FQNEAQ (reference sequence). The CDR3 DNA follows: TGTGCCAGCAGCTCCATGGGGTACACTGAAGCTTTCTTT. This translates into CASSSMGYTEAFF.

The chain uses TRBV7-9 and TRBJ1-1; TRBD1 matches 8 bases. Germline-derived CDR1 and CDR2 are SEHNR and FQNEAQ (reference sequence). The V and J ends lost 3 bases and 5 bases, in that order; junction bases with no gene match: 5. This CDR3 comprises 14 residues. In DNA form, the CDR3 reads TGTGCCAGCAGCTTCGACAGGGGAAGGACTGAAGCTTTCTTT. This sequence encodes CASSFDRGRTEAFF.

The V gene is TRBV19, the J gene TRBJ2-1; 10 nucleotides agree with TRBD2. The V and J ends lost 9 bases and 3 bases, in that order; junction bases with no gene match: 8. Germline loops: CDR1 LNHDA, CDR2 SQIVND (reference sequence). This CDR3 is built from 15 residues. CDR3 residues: CASKEQRGGYNEQFF. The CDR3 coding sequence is TGTGCCAGCAAAGAACAGCGGGGGGGCTACAATGAGCAGTTCTTC.

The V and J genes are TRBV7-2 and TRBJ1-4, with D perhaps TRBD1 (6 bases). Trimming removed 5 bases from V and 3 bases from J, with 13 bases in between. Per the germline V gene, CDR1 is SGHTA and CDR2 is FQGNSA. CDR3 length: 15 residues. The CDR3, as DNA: TGTGCCAGCAGCCTAGGGGGGGCTTCTAATGAAAAACTGTTTTTT. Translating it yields CASSLGGASNEKLFF.

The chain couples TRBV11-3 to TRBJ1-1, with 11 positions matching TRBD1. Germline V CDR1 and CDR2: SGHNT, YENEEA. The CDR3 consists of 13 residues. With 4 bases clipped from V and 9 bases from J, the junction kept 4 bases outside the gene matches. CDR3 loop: CASSSGQGGQAFF. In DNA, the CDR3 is TGTGCCAGCAGCTCGGGACAGGGGGGTCAAGCTTTCTTT.

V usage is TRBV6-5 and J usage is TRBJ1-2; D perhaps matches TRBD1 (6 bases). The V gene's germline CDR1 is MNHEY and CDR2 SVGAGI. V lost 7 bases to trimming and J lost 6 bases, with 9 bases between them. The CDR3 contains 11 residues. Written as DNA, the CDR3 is TGTGCCAGCAAAGGGGGGGATGGCTACACCTTC. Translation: CASKGGDGYTF.

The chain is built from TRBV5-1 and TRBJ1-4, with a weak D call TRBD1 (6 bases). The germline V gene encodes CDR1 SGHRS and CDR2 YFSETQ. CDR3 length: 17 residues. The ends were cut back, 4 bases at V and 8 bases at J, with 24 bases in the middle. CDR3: CASSVSSGGQSREKLFF. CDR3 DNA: TGCGCCAGCAGCGTTTCATCGGGGGGACAATCGCGCGAAAAACTGTTTTTT.

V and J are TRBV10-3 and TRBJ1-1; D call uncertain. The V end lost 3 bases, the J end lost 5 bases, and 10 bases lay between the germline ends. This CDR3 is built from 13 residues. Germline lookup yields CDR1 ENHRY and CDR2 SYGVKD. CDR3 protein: CAISEEFETEAFF. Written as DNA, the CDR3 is TGTGCCATCAGTGAAGAGTTCGAAACTGAAGCTTTCTTT.

The DNA of the CDR3 is TGCGCCAGCAGCTTGCAGGCTTCGACCTATGGCTACACCTTC. Translation: CASSLQASTYGYTF. J is TRBJ1-2 and V is TRBV5-1; no definite D call. Trimming took off 1 base at V and 4 bases at J, with 11 bases between the two ends. This CDR3 has 14 residues. From germline, CDR1 is SGHRS and CDR2 YFSETQ.

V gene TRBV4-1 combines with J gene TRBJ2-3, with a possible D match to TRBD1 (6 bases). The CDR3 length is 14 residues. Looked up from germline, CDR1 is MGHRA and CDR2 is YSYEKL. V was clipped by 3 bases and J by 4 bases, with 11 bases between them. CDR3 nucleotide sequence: TGCGCCAGCAGCCAGAATGGGGGCGCAGATACGCAGTATTTT. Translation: CASSQNGGADTQYF.

CDR3 residues: CASSIRGISPLHF. CDR3 in DNA: TGTGCCAGCAGTATCAGGGGTATCTCACCCCTCCACTTT. The chain carries TRBV12-3 or TRBV12-4 and TRBJ1-6, with D perhaps TRBD1 (6 bases). The CDR3 consists of 13 residues. V lost 5 bases and J lost 10, with 12 bases in between.

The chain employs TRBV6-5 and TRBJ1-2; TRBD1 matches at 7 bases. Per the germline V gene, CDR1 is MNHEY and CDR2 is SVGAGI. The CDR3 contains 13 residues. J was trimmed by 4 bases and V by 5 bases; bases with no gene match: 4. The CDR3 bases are TGTGCCAGCAGTAAGACAGGGATCTATGGCTACACCTTC. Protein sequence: CASSKTGIYGYTF.

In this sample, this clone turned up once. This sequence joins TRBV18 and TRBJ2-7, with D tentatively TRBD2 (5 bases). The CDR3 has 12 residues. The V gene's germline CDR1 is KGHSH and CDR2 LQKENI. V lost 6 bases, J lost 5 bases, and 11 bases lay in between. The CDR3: CASSLARHEQYF. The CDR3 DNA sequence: TGTGCCAGCTCCCTAGCACGGCACGAGCAGTACTTC.

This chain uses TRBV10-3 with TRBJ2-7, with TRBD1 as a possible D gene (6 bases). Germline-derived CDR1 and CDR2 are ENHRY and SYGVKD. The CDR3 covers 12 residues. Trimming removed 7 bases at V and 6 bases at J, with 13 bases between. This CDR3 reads CAIKLGGSEQYF. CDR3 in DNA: TGTGCCATCAAGCTAGGGGGATCCGAGCAGTACTTC.

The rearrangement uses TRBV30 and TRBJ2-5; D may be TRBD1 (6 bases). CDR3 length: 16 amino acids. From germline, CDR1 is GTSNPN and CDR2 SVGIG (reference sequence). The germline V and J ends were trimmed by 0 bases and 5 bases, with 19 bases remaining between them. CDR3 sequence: CAWSVIPGDIWETQYF. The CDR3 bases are TGTGCCTGGAGTGTGATCCCAGGGGATATATGGGAGACCCAGTACTTC.

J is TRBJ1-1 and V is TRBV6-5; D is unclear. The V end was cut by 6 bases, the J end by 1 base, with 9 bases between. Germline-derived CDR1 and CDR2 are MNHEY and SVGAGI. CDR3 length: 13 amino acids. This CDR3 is CASSLNWNTEAFF. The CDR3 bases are TGTGCCAGCAGCCTCAATTGGAACACTGAAGCTTTCTTT.

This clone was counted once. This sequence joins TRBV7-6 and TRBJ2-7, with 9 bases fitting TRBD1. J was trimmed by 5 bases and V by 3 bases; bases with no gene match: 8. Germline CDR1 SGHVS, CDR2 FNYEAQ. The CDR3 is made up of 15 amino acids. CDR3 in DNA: TGTGCCAGCAGCTTCGACAGGGGGAGTAAGAACGAGCAGTACTTC. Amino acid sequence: CASSFDRGSKNEQYF.

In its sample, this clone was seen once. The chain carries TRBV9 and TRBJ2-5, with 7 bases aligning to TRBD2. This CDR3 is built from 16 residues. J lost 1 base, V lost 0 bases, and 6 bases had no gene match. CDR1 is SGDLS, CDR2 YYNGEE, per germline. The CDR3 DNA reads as TGTGCCAGCAGCGTAGGTCCAGCGGGGCCCCAAGAGACCCAGTACTTC. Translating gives CASSVGPAGPQETQYF. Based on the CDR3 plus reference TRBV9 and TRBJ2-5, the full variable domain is DSGVTQTPKHLITATGQRVTLRCSPRSGDLSVYWYQQSLDQGLQFLIQYYNGEERAKGNILERFSAQQFPDLHSELNLSSLELGDSALYFCASSVGPAGPQETQYFGPGTRLLVL.

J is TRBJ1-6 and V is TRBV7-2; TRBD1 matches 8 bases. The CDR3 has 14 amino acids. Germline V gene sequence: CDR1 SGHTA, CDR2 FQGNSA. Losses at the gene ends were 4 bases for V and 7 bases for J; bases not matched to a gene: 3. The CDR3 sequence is CASSSPGGNSPLHF. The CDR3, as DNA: TGTGCCAGCAGCTCGCCAGGGGGCAATTCACCCCTCCACTTT.

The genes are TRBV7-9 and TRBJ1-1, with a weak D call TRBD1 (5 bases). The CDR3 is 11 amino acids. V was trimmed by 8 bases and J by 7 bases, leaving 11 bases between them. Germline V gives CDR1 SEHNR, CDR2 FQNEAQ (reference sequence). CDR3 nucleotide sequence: TGTGCCAGCGGTCGGCAGGGTGAAGCTTTCTTT. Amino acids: CASGRQGEAFF.

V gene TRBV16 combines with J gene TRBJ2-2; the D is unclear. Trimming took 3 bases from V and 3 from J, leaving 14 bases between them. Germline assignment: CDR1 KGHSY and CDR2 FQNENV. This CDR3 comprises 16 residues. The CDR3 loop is CASSHHGGSHTGELFF. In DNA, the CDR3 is TGTGCCAGCAGCCATCATGGCGGCAGCCACACCGGGGAGCTGTTTTTT.

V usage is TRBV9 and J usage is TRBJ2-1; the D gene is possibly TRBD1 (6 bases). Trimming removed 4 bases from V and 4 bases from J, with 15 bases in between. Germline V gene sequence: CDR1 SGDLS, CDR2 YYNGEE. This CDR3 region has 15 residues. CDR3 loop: CASSLQGDFYNEQFF. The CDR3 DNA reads TGTGCCAGCAGCCTACAGGGTGACTTTTACAATGAGCAGTTCTTC.